A single sample is the source of the 3 T cell receptor beta chains below, sequenced in a study of T cells after yellow fever vaccination. MiXCR, applied by TCRdb to the 5' RACE reads, yields one record per CDR3 protein. The sample lists about 630,000 distinct CDR3 sequences, 12% seen once, with under 15% in the top ten. This material consisted of PBMCs, taken on the day of the yellow fever booster vaccination. The receptors stem from a man in his thirties or forties who received the YFV17D yellow fever vaccine.

This clonotype was seen a handful of times. V is TRBV14 and J is TRBJ2-1, with D uncertain. Trimming took off 2 bases at V and 0 bases at J, with 11 bases between the two ends. Germline CDR1 reads SGHDN; CDR2 reads FVKESK. The CDR3 has 16 amino acids. Here the CDR3 reads CASSQYPTSSYNEQFF. The CDR3 DNA sequence: TGTGCCAGCAGCCAATACCCGACGAGCTCCTACAATGAGCAGTTCTTC.

This clonotype was counted a few times. The chain recombines TRBV5-1 with TRBJ2-2; TRBD1 aligns across 8 bases. J was trimmed by 6 bases and V by 2 bases; bases with no gene match: 6. The CDR3 loop spans 15 amino acids. The V gene's germline CDR1 is SGHRS and CDR2 YFSETQ. CDR3 nucleotides: TGCGCCAGCAGCTTACCCTCAGGGGGCCCCGGGGAGCTGTTTTTT. It translates to CASSLPSGGPGELFF.

This clonotype was observed a handful of times. The chain has TRBV12-3 or TRBV12-4 and TRBJ1-1; D unresolved. Trimming left V 2 bases short and J 1 base short, with 8 bases between. The CDR3 extends over 14 amino acids. CDR3 residues: CASSLTERNTEAFF. Written as DNA, the CDR3 is TGTGCCAGCAGTTTAACAGAGAGGAACACTGAAGCTTTCTTT.